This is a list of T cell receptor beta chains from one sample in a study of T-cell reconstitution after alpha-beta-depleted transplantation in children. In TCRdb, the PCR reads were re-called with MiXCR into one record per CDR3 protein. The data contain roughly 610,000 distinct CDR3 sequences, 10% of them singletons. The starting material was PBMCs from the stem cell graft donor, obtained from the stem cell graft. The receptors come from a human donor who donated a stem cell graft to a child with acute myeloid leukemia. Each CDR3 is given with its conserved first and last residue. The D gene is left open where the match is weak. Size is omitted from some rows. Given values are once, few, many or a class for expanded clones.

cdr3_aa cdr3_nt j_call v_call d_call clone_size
CASSPEPFYSGNTIYF TGTGCCAGCAGCCCTGAGCCGTTTTACTCTGGAAACACCATATATTTT TRBJ1-3 TRBV27 - few
CASSPGDVATNEKLFF TGTGCCAGCAGCCCAGGGGACGTTGCAACTAATGAAAAACTGTTTTTT TRBJ1-4 TRBV7-9 - few
CASRKGLENQPQHF TGTGCCAGCAGAAAGGGGTTGGAGAATCAGCCCCAGCATTTT TRBJ1-5 TRBV7-2 - -
CSQSGRGNSPLHF TGCAGCCAATCGGGGCGCGGGAATTCACCCCTCCACTTT TRBJ1-6 TRBV20-1 - many
CATSRDNRNTEAFF TGTGCCACCAGCAGAGATAACAGGAACACTGAAGCTTTCTTT TRBJ1-1 TRBV15 - -
CASSKGRLSNQPQHF TGTGCCAGCAGTAAGGGGCGCCTTAGCAATCAGCCCCAGCATTTT TRBJ1-5 TRBV6-2/TRBV6-3 - -
CSARAAESGANVLTF TGCAGTGCTAGAGCTGCGGAATCTGGGGCCAACGTCCTGACTTTC TRBJ2-6 TRBV20-1 - few
CSVVDARTGGTDTQYF TGCAGCGTTGTGGACGCCAGGACAGGGGGAACAGATACGCAGTATTTT TRBJ2-3 TRBV29-1 TRBD1 many
CASSFEAPQADTQYF TGTGCCAGCAGCTTTGAGGCCCCACAGGCAGATACGCAGTATTTT TRBJ2-3 TRBV7-2 - few
CAIRSGLGEQYF TGTGCCATCAGATCAGGGCTGGGGGAGCAGTACTTC TRBJ2-7 TRBV10-3 - many
CASSSGLRRPYEQYF TGTGCCAGCAGCTCCGGTTTGAGGCGGCCCTACGAGCAGTACTTC TRBJ2-7 TRBV11-2 - few
CASGDRSQETQYF TGTGCCAGCGGAGACAGATCCCAAGAGACCCAGTACTTC TRBJ2-5 TRBV12-3/TRBV12-4 - many
CASSLAAAGGRNEQFF TGTGCTAGCAGCTTAGCGGCCGCCGGGGGTAGGAATGAGCAGTTCTTC TRBJ2-1 TRBV7-7 - -
CASSLGSSGRPGTDTQFF TGTGCCAGCAGCTTAGGTTCTAGCGGGAGGCCGGGCACAGATACGCAGTTTTTT TRBJ2-3 TRBV11-1 TRBD2 -
CASSFLVVGYGYTF TGTGCCAGCAGCTTCTTGGTGGTTGGCTATGGCTACACCTTC TRBJ1-2 TRBV9 - few
CASSLTGGAGTSGLSSYNEQFF TGTGCCAGCTCCCTAACAGGGGGCGCCGGGACTAGCGGGTTGAGCTCCTACAATGAGCAGTTCTTC TRBJ2-1 TRBV18 TRBD2 -
CASRIIGEKLFF TGTGCCAGCAGGATTATCGGTGAAAAACTGTTTTTT TRBJ1-4 TRBV12-3/TRBV12-4 - few
CSARGGGDTQYF TGCAGTGCTAGAGGGGGGGGCGATACGCAGTATTTT TRBJ2-3 TRBV20-1 - few
CSLTLAGDEQYF TGCAGTCTTACTCTCGCGGGGGACGAGCAGTACTTC TRBJ2-7 TRBV20-1 TRBD2 few
CASSFAGDSLRVSSTDTQYF TGCGCCAGCAGCTTCGCCGGGGACAGTCTTCGTGTTTCTAGCACAGATACGCAGTATTTT TRBJ2-3 TRBV5-1 TRBD1 few
CASSSDGFSNQPQHF TGCGCCAGCAGCTCCGACGGATTTAGCAATCAGCCCCAGCATTTT TRBJ1-5 TRBV5-1 - many
CASTHSAYEQYF TGTGCCAGCACCCACTCCGCCTACGAGCAGTACTTC TRBJ2-7 TRBV28 - few
CASSPPAADTQYF TGTGCCAGCAGCCCCCCGGCTGCGGATACGCAGTATTTT TRBJ2-3 TRBV4-2 - -
CASSQQRQASGTEAFF TGTGCCAGCAGCCAGCAGAGACAGGCCTCGGGAACTGAAGCTTTCTTT TRBJ1-1 TRBV14 - few
CASSYSIRGGRDYNEQFF TGTGCCAGCAGTTACTCGATTCGGGGCGGGAGGGACTACAATGAGCAGTTCTTC TRBJ2-1 TRBV6-5 TRBD2 many
CSLAGLSSYNEQFF TGCAGCTTGGCGGGCCTTAGCTCCTACAATGAGCAGTTCTTC TRBJ2-1 TRBV20-1 - -
CSASTPQMGVGHNSPLHF TGCAGTGCTAGTACCCCTCAGATGGGGGTTGGGCATAATTCACCCCTCCACTTT TRBJ1-6 TRBV20-1 - -
CSATIGLTGELFF TGCAGTGCTACCATCGGACTAACCGGGGAGCTGTTTTTT TRBJ2-2 TRBV20-1 - few
CASSPRALNYGYTF TGTGCCAGCAGTCCCCGGGCTCTAAACTATGGCTACACCTTC TRBJ1-2 TRBV27 - few
CSGTTGSSGNTIYF TGCAGCGGTACTACAGGGAGCTCTGGAAACACCATATATTTT TRBJ1-3 TRBV29-1 - many
CASSLSRPDTQYF TGTGCCAGCAGCTTATCCCGTCCAGATACGCAGTATTTT TRBJ2-3 TRBV27 - -
CASSLDGYTGELFF TGTGCCAGCAGTCTGGACGGTTACACCGGGGAGCTGTTTTTT TRBJ2-2 TRBV25-1 - many
CASSSRDSGRYGYTF TGTGCCAGCAGCAGCAGGGATTCCGGACGGTATGGCTACACCTTC TRBJ1-2 TRBV7-2 - few
CSVESASGRTDTQYF TGCAGTGTAGAGAGCGCCAGCGGACGCACAGATACGCAGTATTTT TRBJ2-3 TRBV20-1 - few
CASSQDAAGGSYNEQFF TGTGCCAGCAGCCAAGATGCTGCGGGGGGCTCCTACAATGAGCAGTTCTTC TRBJ2-1 TRBV4-2 TRBD2 once
CSARDRGAHEQYF TGCAGTGCTAGAGATCGTGGCGCCCACGAGCAGTACTTC TRBJ2-7 TRBV20-1 - few
CAVLTGGNIQYF TGTGCCGTCCTGACAGGGGGAAACATTCAGTACTTC TRBJ2-4 TRBV10-3 TRBD1 many
CATSRVGGAQVRTEAFF TGTGCCACCAGCAGAGTTGGAGGGGCGCAAGTTCGCACTGAAGCTTTCTTT TRBJ1-1 TRBV15 - many
CATSSPGANVLTF TGTGCCACCTCCTCTCCCGGGGCCAACGTCCTGACTTTC TRBJ2-6 TRBV12-3/TRBV12-4 - many
CASSTPSRESGYGYTF TGTGCCAGCAGCACCCCATCCAGGGAAAGTGGCTATGGCTACACCTTC TRBJ1-2 TRBV5-6 - few
CASTPDQNTGELFF TGTGCCAGCACCCCAGACCAGAACACCGGGGAGCTGTTTTTT TRBJ2-2 TRBV7-2 - many
CASSAWLGTSVGTDTQYF TGTGCCAGCAGCGCCTGGCTCGGGACTAGCGTGGGGACAGATACGCAGTATTTT TRBJ2-3 TRBV11-1 TRBD2 few
CASRWRTGQETQYF TGCGCCAGCCGGTGGAGAACAGGGCAAGAGACCCAGTACTTC TRBJ2-5 TRBV5-1 - -
CAISAREGDQPQHF TGTGCCATCAGTGCCAGGGAAGGGGATCAGCCCCAGCATTTT TRBJ1-5 TRBV10-3 - -
CSALSGDGYNEQFF TGCAGTGCCCTGAGCGGGGATGGTTACAATGAGCAGTTCTTC TRBJ2-1 TRBV20-1 TRBD2 -
CASSLVPGATEAFF TGTGCCAGCAGTTTAGTCCCGGGAGCGACTGAAGCTTTCTTT TRBJ1-1 TRBV12-3/TRBV12-4 - -
CATSESRGRNEQFF TGTGCCACCAGTGAGTCCAGGGGGCGGAATGAGCAGTTCTTC TRBJ2-1 TRBV24-1 TRBD1 -
CASSLSRSSGELADTQYF TGCGCCAGCAGCTTGTCTCGGTCTAGCGGGGAATTAGCAGATACGCAGTATTTT TRBJ2-3 TRBV5-1 TRBD2 few
CASSLTELVGELFF TGTGCCAGCAGCTTAACCGAACTAGTCGGGGAGCTGTTTTTT TRBJ2-2 TRBV7-3 - few
CASAAYYEQYF TGTGCCAGCGCTGCGTACTACGAGCAGTACTTC TRBJ2-7 TRBV12-3/TRBV12-4 - -
CASSFADLDQPQHF TGTGCCAGCAGTTTCGCAGATCTCGATCAGCCCCAGCATTTT TRBJ1-5 TRBV12-3/TRBV12-4 - -
CSANGDAEQFF TGCAGTGCTAACGGGGACGCCGAGCAGTTCTTC TRBJ2-1 TRBV20-1 - few
CSAKAQGAVGGYTF TGCAGTGCTAAGGCCCAGGGGGCTGTGGGGGGCTACACCTTC TRBJ1-2 TRBV20-1 TRBD1 -